This T cell receptor (beta chain) was recorded in a study of blood T cell repertoires in COVID-19. Background on the study: The study drew acute and convalescent COVID-19 samples from the United States, Italy and Spain.

Repertoires were generated with immunoSEQ multiplex PCR, while TCRdb's copy carries only in-frame clones and drops some. This table has about 190,000 clones, 76% appearing once. Germline loops: CDR1 SGHRS, CDR2 YFSETQ. Trimming removed 4 bases from V and 0 bases from J, with 11 bases in between. This CDR3 comprises 15 residues. Participants, roughly 18 to 90 years old, spanned around 25 US areas. In assigning cohorts, the study relied on participant-reported clinical history. This sequence originates from a woman between 50 and 59 years old with acute COVID-19. The genes are TRBV5-1 and TRBJ1-3; D is unclear. Material for sequencing was PBMCs or T cells enriched from blood (not recorded which). The CDR3 sequence: CASSVSATSGNTIYF. For the CDR3, the DNA is TGCGCCAGCAGCGTCAGCGCTACCTCTGGAAACACCATATATTTT.